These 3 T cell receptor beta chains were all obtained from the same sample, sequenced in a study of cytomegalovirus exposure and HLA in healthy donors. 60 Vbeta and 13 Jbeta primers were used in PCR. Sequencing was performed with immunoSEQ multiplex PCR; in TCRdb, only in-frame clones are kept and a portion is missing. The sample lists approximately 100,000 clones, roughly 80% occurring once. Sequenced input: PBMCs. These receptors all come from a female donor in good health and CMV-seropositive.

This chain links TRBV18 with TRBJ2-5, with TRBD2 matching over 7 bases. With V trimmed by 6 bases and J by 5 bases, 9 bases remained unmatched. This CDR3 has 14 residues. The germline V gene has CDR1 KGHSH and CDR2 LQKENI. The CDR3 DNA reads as TGTGCCAGCTCCCCCAACGGGGGGAGGGAGACCCAGTACTTC. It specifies CASSPNGGRETQYF.

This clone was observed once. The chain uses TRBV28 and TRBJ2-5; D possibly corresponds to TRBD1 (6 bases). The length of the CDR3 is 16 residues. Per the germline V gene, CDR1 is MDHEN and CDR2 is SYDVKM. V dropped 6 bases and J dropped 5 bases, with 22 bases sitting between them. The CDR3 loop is CASRPPRLGAGETQYF. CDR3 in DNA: TGTGCCAGCAGGCCCCCCCGATTGGGGGCAGGGGAGACCCAGTACTTC.

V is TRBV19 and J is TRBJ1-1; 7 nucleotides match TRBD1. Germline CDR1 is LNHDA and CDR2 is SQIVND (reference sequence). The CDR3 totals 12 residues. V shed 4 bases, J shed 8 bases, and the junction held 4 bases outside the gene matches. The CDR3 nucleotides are TGTGCCAGTAGTACACGACAGGGCGAAGCTTTCTTT. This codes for CASSTRQGEAFF.